This TCR beta chain originates from a study of blood T cells in healthy people across ages. Together with a sample-barcoded 5' primer, a J-beta primer mix was included in a second PCR lasting about 7 to 12 cycles. TCRdb reprocessed the 5' RACE reads via MiXCR and lists one record per CDR3 protein. The repertoire includes over a million distinct CDR3 sequences, under 55% of them detected once, and 15% to 20% sits in the top ten. From germline, CDR1 is ENHRY and CDR2 SYGVKD. CDR3 length equals 13 residues. Between the trimmed V and J ends, which lost 3 bases and 8 bases, there was a span of 11 bases. The sequence derives from a woman in her sixties in good health. The genes are TRBV10-3 and TRBJ2-1, with D perhaps TRBD2 (6 bases). Sequenced: blood. CDR3 bases: TGTGCCATCAGTGATCAGGGAGGCGATGAGCAGTTCTTC. Translation: CAISDQGGDEQFF.